This TCR beta chain was sequenced in a study of shared clonotypes between healthy human individuals. CD45RO-negative cells were positively selected for CCR7, leaving out terminally differentiated effector memory CD45RA+ cells. TCRdb's copy holds only in-frame clones and misses some; the assay was immunoSEQ multiplex PCR. The table shows around 2.1 million clones, with roughly 91% occurring only once. The CDR3 consists of 15 residues. The junction had 10 bases not matched to a gene; V was cut back by 7 bases and J by 2 bases. Germline CDR1 is MDHEN and CDR2 is SYDVKM. The chain couples TRBV28 to TRBJ2-7; 8 bases align to TRBD2. What was sequenced was naive CD8+ T cells from PBMCs. The receptor's source is a man aged 18 to 30 in good health. Some clones in this sample may be carry-over from other donors' samples. In DNA form, the CDR3 reads TGTGCCAGCATCCGCCGTGCTAGCGGGCCCTACGAGCAGTACTTC. Translating it yields CASIRRASGPYEQYF.